This T cell receptor (beta chain) was identified in a study of blood T cells in healthy people across ages. It was approximately 10 milliliters of peripheral blood that were drawn from each donor. Researchers isolated at least 6.5 million PBMCs per sample. The length of the CDR3 is 14 residues. Trimming removed 6 bases from V and 4 bases from J, with 12 bases in between. Germline V lookup: CDR1 MNHEY, CDR2 SVGAGI. Alongside a J-beta primer mix, a sample-barcoded 5' primer served in a second PCR lasting about 6 to 12 cycles. TCRdb reanalysed the 5' RACE reads using MiXCR and keeps one entry per CDR3 protein. Of about 1.7 million distinct CDR3 sequences listed, 25% to 30% are singletons.

The sequence was obtained from a woman aged 30 to 39 in good health. The sample was blood. The rearrangement uses TRBV6-5 and TRBJ1-4; D uncertain. The CDR3 reads CASRIDWGNEKLFF. The DNA for the CDR3 is TGTGCCAGCAGGATCGATTGGGGTAATGAAAAACTGTTTTTT.